Below are 13 T cell receptor beta chains sequenced from a single sample in a study of T cells in Graves' hyperthyroidism and ophthalmopathy. The TCR beta CDR3 regions underwent amplification using RNA transcripts as the source. First-round RT-PCR of the TCR CDR3 relied on the HTBI primer set. One entry per CDR3 protein results from TCRdb running MiXCR on the multiplex PCR reads. Counted here are about 350,000 distinct CDR3 sequences, about a fifth occurring once; the ten biggest clones make up 3.7%. Sequencing used blood. These receptors were obtained from a woman aged 18-29 years with Graves' hyperthyroidism.

There are many counts of this clonotype. This rearrangement joins TRBV11-2 to TRBJ1-5, with TRBD1 as a possible D gene (6 bases). V was shortened by 1 base and J by 0 bases, with 10 bases between the two germline ends. Looked up from germline, CDR1 is SGHAT and CDR2 is FQNNGV. CDR3 size: 16 residues. CDR3 protein: CASSLGGASSNQPQHF. For the CDR3, the DNA is TGTGCCAGCAGCTTAGGGGGGGCGTCTAGCAATCAGCCCCAGCATTTT.

In its sample, this clonotype was seen many times. The V gene is TRBV28, the J gene TRBJ2-7; 9 bases agree with TRBD1. V gave up 6 bases and J gave up 4 bases; unmatched junction bases: 7. Germline CDR1 MDHEN, CDR2 SYDVKM. There are 14 residues in the CDR3. The CDR3 sequence: CASRGTGWVYEQYF. The DNA of the CDR3 is TGTGCCAGCAGGGGGACAGGGTGGGTTTACGAGCAGTACTTC.

This clonotype was observed many times. The rearrangement links TRBV7-3 to TRBJ2-7, with 9 bases aligning to TRBD2. Per the germline V gene, CDR1 is SGHTA and CDR2 is FQGTGA. V shed 2 bases and J 5 bases; nucleotides not matched to a gene: 1. The CDR3 is 13 amino acids. The CDR3: CASSLVAGDEQYF. The DNA for the CDR3 is TGTGCCAGCAGCTTAGTAGCGGGGGACGAGCAGTACTTC.

This clonotype was seen at least ten times. This sequence joins TRBV15 and TRBJ2-5; no definite D call. Germline V CDR1 and CDR2: LNHNV, YYDKDF (reference sequence). V dropped 4 bases and J dropped 5 bases, with 8 bases sitting between them. The CDR3 totals 12 residues. Here the CDR3 reads CATSKGLETQYF. CDR3 DNA: TGTGCCACCAGCAAAGGCCTGGAGACCCAGTACTTC.

The V and J genes are TRBV6-2 or TRBV6-3 and TRBJ1-1; D perhaps matches TRBD1 (5 bases). Germline-derived CDR1 and CDR2 are MNHEY and SVGEGT. V lost 5 bases and J lost 5, with 15 bases in between. This CDR3 is built from 14 residues. CDR3 DNA sequence: TGTGCCAGCAGTGATGGGGGGTTTTGGACTGAAGCTTTCTTT. This gives the protein CASSDGGFWTEAFF.

The sample holds a few counts of this clonotype. The gene calls are TRBV2 and TRBJ2-4, with D hard to call. Per germline, CDR1 SNHLY and CDR2 FYNNEI. The CDR3 consists of 14 residues. Trimming left V 1 base short and J 0 bases short, with 4 bases between. The CDR3: CASSEGLAKNIQYF. CDR3 in DNA: TGTGCCAGCAGTGAAGGGCTAGCCAAAAACATTCAGTACTTC.

This clonotype was detected many times. This chain links TRBV6-5 with TRBJ2-7; D ambiguous. CDR1 is MNHEY, CDR2 SVGAGI, per germline. Between the trimmed V and J ends, which lost 7 bases and 6 bases, there was a span of 16 bases. The CDR3 loop spans 13 amino acids. The CDR3: CASKLKTRTEQYF. The DNA for the CDR3 is TGTGCCAGCAAACTCAAGACCCGTACCGAGCAGTACTTC.

CDR3 sequence reads: CASSLGDGLNTEAFF. CDR3 bases: TGTGCCAGCAGCTTAGGGGACGGTTTGAACACTGAAGCTTTCTTT. V usage is TRBV13 and J usage is TRBJ1-1; D is unclear. Germline CDR1 reads PRHDT; CDR2 reads FYEKMQ (reference sequence). The CDR3 has 15 amino acids. Trimming took 0 bases from V and 0 from J, leaving 8 bases between them.

This clonotype was seen at least ten times. The V and J genes are TRBV6-1 and TRBJ2-5; tentatively, D is TRBD2 (6 bases). The germline gives CDR1 MNHNS, CDR2 SASEGT. This CDR3 has 15 residues. V lost 5 bases, J lost 5 bases, and 18 bases lay in between. The CDR3 region is CASSPGAWGRETQYF. The CDR3 bases are TGTGCCAGCAGTCCCGGAGCTTGGGGGAGGGAGACCCAGTACTTC.

The table lists this clonotype with many counts. The rearrangement links TRBV9 to TRBJ2-5; D may match TRBD1 or TRBD2 (5 bases each). Trimming removed 1 base at V and 1 base at J, with 8 bases between. The CDR3 extends over 14 amino acids. Per germline, CDR1 SGDLS and CDR2 YYNGEE. The CDR3: CASSVPGPQETQYF. CDR3 coding DNA: TGTGCCAGCAGCGTACCGGGGCCCCAAGAGACCCAGTACTTC.

This clonotype was counted at least ten times. V gene TRBV12-3 or TRBV12-4 combines with J gene TRBJ1-1, with D possibly matching TRBD1 (5 bases). This CDR3 is 11 amino acids long. Trimming took 3 bases from V and 6 from J, leaving 5 bases between them. The CDR3, as DNA: TGTGCCAGCAGTTTGGGGGCTGAAGCTTTCTTT. This codes for CASSLGAEAFF.

This clonotype has at least ten counts. Being one base from a much bigger clone, this may be a read error. This sequence joins TRBV6-5 and TRBJ1-5; no clear D gene. Germline values: CDR1 MNHEY, CDR2 SVGAGI. This CDR3 is built from 15 residues. Trimming took 0 bases from V and 1 from J, leaving 7 bases between them. CDR3 protein: CASSYSTGSNQPQHF. The CDR3 nucleotides are TGTGCCAGCAGTTACTCGACGGGGAGCAATCAGCCCCAGCATTTT.

This clonotype was observed at least ten times. The gene calls are TRBV7-9 and TRBJ1-1, with D hard to call. CDR3 length: 15 residues. Germline assignment: CDR1 SEHNR and CDR2 FQNEAQ (reference sequence). Trimming took off 8 bases at V and 1 base at J, with 17 bases between the two ends. The chain's CDR3 is CASRPKRRWNTEAFF. The CDR3 DNA is TGTGCCAGCCGCCCTAAAAGACGTTGGAACACTGAAGCTTTCTTT.